This T cell receptor (beta chain) stems from a study of T cell repertoires in cytomegalovirus infection. Whole-study context: From public TCR beta signatures came an indication of both CMV infection and matching HLA type. Study-wide results and limits: CMV-specific TCR beta clonotypes restricted by HLA-C dominated the ex vivo response.

This clonotype was seen more than once but under ten times. As yet, its antigen is unknown. TCRdb redid the calling of the reads with MiXCR, one entry per CDR3 protein. The data contain about 770,000 distinct CDR3 sequences, roughly 28% of them singletons. CDR3 length: 13 residues. CDR1 is LNHDA and CDR2 is SQIVND in the germline V gene (reference sequence). V lost 7 bases, J lost 1 base, and 8 bases lay in between. The sequence was obtained from a human donor in good health (CMV status not recorded). Some clones in this sample may be carry-over from other donors' samples. Sample: cultured CD8+ T cells from PBMCs, taken from culture after CMV antigen stimulation. The chain is built from TRBV19 and TRBJ1-5; D is unclear. CDR3: CASKDGSNQPQHF. CDR3 bases: TGTGCCAGTAAGGACGGAAGCAATCAGCCCCAGCATTTT.